The source of this T cell receptor beta chain is a study of graft-versus-host responses after intestinal transplantation. Looking at the study overall: Recipients got multivisceral, liver-intestinal, or isolated intestinal transplants.

This clone was seen only once. As yet, its antigen is unknown. The study, taken as a whole, reports: Peak circulating GvH clone levels tracked with early post-transplant HvG declines. Clonal ratios of graft-versus-host to host-versus-graft in allografts were high for patients exhibiting graft-donor T cell macrochimerism. Detection of GvH clones occurred in recipient marrow, and some had their first appearance in ileum or blood.

Lymphocytes from graft epithelium and lamina propria were isolated. The CDR3 has 16 amino acids. Germline lookup yields CDR1 SGDLS and CDR2 YYNGEE. Trimming took off 4 bases at V and 0 bases at J, with 14 bases between the two ends. Using immunoSEQ multiplex PCR, the repertoire was profiled, and TCRdb retains in-frame clones only, with some absent. Here the sample spans about 5,600 clones, about three quarters being singletons. This chain uses TRBV9 with TRBJ1-3; tentatively, D is TRBD1 (6 bases). Source: ileum tissue, taken more than 220 days after intestinal transplant. The TCR sequence derives from a human patient who received an intestinal transplant, so some T cells may come from the graft donor. The CDR3 region is CASSLRDISSGNTIYF. As DNA, the CDR3 is TGTGCCAGCAGCCTGCGGGACATAAGCTCTGGAAACACCATATATTTT. Looking up the rest from reference TRBV9 and TRBJ1-3 gives the full variable domain: DSGVTQTPKHLITATGQRVTLRCSPRSGDLSVYWYQQSLDQGLQFLIQYYNGEERAKGNILERFSAQQFPDLHSELNLSSLELGDSALYFCASSLRDISSGNTIYFGEGSWLTVV.